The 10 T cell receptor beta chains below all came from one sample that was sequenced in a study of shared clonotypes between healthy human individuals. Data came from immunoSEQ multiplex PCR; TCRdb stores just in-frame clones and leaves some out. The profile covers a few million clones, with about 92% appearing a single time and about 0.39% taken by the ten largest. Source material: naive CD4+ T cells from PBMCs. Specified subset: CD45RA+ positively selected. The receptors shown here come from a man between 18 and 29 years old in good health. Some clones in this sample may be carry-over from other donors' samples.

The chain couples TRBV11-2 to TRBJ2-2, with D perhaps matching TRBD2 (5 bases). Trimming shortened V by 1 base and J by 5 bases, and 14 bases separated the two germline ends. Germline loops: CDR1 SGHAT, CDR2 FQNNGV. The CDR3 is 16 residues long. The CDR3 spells CASSLGTLPGTGELFF. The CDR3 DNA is TGTGCCAGCAGCTTAGGGACCCTCCCGGGGACCGGGGAGCTGTTTTTT.

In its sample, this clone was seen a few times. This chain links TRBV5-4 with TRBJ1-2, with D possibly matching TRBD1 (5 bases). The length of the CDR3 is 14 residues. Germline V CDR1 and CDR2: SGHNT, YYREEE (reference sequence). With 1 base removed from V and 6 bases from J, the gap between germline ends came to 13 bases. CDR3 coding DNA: TGTGCCAGCAGCTTGAACAGGCCCCCGGATGGCTACACCTTC. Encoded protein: CASSLNRPPDGYTF.

The CDR3 region is CASSWTGVNQPQHF. The DNA for the CDR3 is TGTGCCAGCAGCTGGACAGGGGTCAATCAGCCCCAGCATTTT. The V and J genes are TRBV11-2 and TRBJ1-5; 9 nucleotides line up with TRBD1. Trimming removed 4 bases from V and 3 bases from J; junction bases left unmatched: 1. Germline-derived CDR1 and CDR2 are SGHAT and FQNNGV. The length of the CDR3 is 14 residues.

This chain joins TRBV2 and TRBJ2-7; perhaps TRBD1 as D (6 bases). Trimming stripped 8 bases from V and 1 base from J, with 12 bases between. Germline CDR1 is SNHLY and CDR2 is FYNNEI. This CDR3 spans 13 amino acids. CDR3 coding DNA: TGTGCCAGCTCAGGACAGATATCCTACGAGCAGTACTTC. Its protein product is CASSGQISYEQYF.

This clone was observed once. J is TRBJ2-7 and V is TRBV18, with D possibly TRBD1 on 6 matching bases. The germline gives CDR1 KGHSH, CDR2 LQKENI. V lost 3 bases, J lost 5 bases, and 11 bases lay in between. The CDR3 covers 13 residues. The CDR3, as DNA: TGTGCCAGCTCACCGCAGGGGTTCAACGAGCAGTACTTC. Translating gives CASSPQGFNEQYF. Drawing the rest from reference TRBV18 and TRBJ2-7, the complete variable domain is NAGVMQNPRHLVRRRGQEARLRCSPMKGHSHVYWYRQLPEEGLKFMVYLQKENIIDESGMPKERFSAEFPKEGPSILRIQQVVRGDSAAYFCASSPQGFNEQYFGPGTRLTVT.

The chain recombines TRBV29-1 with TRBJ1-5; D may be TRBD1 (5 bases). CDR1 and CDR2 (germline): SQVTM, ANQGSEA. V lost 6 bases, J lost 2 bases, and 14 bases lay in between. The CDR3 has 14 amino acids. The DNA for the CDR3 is TGCAGCGTGGGGACTTCTGATGGCAATCAGCCCCAGCATTTT. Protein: CSVGTSDGNQPQHF.

The chain's CDR3 is CASSLPAGQGARAEAFF. CDR3 sequence (DNA): TGTGCCAGCAGCTTACCTGCGGGACAGGGGGCGCGTGCTGAAGCTTTCTTT. V usage is TRBV7-9 and J usage is TRBJ1-1, with 12 bases matching TRBD1. This CDR3 is built from 17 residues. Germline assignment: CDR1 SEHNR and CDR2 FQNEAQ (reference sequence). Trimming removed 2 bases from V and 6 bases from J; junction bases left unmatched: 10.

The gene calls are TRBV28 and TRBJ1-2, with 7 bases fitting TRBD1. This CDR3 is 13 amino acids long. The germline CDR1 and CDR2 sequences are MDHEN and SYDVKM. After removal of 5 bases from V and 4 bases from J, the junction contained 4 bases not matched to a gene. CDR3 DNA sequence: TGTGCCAGCAGTCGGGGACAGCTCTATGGCTACACCTTC. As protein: CASSRGQLYGYTF.

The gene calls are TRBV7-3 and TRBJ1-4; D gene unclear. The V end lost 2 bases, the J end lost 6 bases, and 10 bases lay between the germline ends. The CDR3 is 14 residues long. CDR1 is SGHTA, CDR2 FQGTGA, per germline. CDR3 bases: TGTGCCAGCAGCTTAGTCGCCGCGGATGAAAAACTGTTTTTT. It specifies CASSLVAADEKLFF.

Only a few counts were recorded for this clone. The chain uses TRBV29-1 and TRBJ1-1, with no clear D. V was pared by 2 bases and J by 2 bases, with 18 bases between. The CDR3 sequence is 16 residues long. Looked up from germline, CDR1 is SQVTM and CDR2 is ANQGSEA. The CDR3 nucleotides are TGCAGCGTTGAAAGAAGACTAACCGCCTCTAACACTGAAGCTTTCTTT. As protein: CSVERRLTASNTEAFF.